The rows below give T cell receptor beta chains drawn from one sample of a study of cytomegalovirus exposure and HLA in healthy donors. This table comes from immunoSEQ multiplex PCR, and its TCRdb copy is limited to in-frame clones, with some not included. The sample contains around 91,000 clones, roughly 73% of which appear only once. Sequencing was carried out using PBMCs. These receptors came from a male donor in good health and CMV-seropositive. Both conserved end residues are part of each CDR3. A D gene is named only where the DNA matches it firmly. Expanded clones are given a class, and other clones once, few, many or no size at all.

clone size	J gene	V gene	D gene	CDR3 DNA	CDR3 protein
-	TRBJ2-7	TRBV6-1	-	TGTGCCAGCAGTGAACTGACAGGCAGCTCCTACGAGCAGTACTTC	CASSELTGSSYEQYF
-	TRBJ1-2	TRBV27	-	TGTGCCAGCAGTTTATTTTCGAACTATGGCTACACCTTC	CASSLFSNYGYTF
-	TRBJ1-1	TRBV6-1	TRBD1	TGTGCCAGCAGTGCTCAACAGGGGGCGAGCCCCGAGGCTTTCTTT	CASSAQQGASPEAFF
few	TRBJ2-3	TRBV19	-	TGTGCCAGTACGGGGGGCACAGATACGCAGTATTTT	CASTGGTDTQYF
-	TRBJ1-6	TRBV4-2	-	TGTGCCAGCAGCCAAGTTCCACCAGGGCTTTATAATTCACCCCTCCACTTT	CASSQVPPGLYNSPLHF
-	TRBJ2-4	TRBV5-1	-	TGCGCCAGCAGCTTAGTAGAAAACATTCAGTACTTC	CASSLVENIQYF
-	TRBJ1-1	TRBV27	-	TGTGCCAGCAGTTTCGGAGCGAACACTGAAGCTTTCTTT	CASSFGANTEAFF
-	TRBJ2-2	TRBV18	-	TGTGCCAGCTCACATGGACTCCCCGGTGGGGAGCTGTTTTTT	CASSHGLPGGELFF
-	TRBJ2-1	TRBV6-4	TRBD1	TGTGCCAGCAGTGCCGGGACAGGAGAATACAATGAGCAGTTCTTC	CASSAGTGEYNEQFF
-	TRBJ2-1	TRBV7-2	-	TGTGCCAGCAGCTTGTTCCGGGAGCCAGACGAGCAGTTCTTC	CASSLFREPDEQFF
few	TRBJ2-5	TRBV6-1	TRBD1	TGTGCCAGCAGTGAAGCGACAGGGGGCCAAGAGACCCAGTACTTC	CASSEATGGQETQYF
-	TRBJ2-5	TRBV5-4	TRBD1	TGTGCCAGCAGCTCCCGACAGGGTAGGGAAGAGACCCAGTACTTC	CASSSRQGREETQYF
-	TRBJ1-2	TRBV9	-	TGTGCCAGCCAGGGCCTCTATGGCTACACCTTC	CASQGLYGYTF
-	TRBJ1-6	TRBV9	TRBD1	TGTGCCAGCAGCACCCGGGACAGGGGTAATTCACCCCTCCACTTT	CASSTRDRGNSPLHF
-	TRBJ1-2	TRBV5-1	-	TGCGCCAGCAGCTTGGCCGGGGGACTCCACTATGGCTACACCTTC	CASSLAGGLHYGYTF
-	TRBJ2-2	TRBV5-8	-	TGTGCCAGCAGCCCCAGACAGGCCCTTAACACCGGGGAGCTGTTTTTT	CASSPRQALNTGELFF
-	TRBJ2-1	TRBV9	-	TGTGCCAGCAGCGTTAATGTCCGGGGTACTGAGCAGTTCTTC	CASSVNVRGTEQFF
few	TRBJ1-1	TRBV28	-	TGTGCCAGCACCCGCCGGGGAGAAACTGAAGCTTTCTTT	CASTRRGETEAFF
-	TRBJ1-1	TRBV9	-	TGTGCCAGCAGCGTAGCGCCTGGGAGCGGGTCCGGGATGAACACTGAAGCTTTCTTT	CASSVAPGSGSGMNTEAFF
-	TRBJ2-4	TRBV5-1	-	TGCGCCAGCAGCTTGTCCGCGGGCAGAGTAGCCAAAAACATTCAGTACTTC	CASSLSAGRVAKNIQYF
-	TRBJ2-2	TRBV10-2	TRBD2	TGCGCCAGCAGTGGCCGCGGACTAGCGGCAACCGGGGAGCTGTTTTTT	CASSGRGLAATGELFF
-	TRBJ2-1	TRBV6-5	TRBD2	TGTGCCAGCACGGATGGACTAGCTTTGTTCTTC	CASTDGLALFF
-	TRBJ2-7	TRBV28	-	TGTGCCAGCAGTTTACTAGTCGGGAGAACGTACGAGCAGTACTTC	CASSLLVGRTYEQYF
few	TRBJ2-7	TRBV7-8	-	TGTGCCAGCACTGACCGACTTAAAAGAGAGGAGCAGTACTTC	CASTDRLKREEQYF
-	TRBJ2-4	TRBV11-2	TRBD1	TGTGCCAGCAGCCAGTCGAGGGGGCTAGCCAAAAACATTCAGTACTTC	CASSQSRGLAKNIQYF
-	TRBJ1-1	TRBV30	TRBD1	TGTGCCTGGAAATTTCTGGACAGGGGTCCTAACACTGAAGCTTTCTTT	CAWKFLDRGPNTEAFF
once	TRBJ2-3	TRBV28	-	TGTGCCAGCAGTTCGGCACCAGGGTTCGCGCAGTATTTT	CASSSAPGFAQYF
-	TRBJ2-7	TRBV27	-	TGTGCCAGCAGTTTGCCGGGAGCCAACTACGAGCAGTACTTC	CASSLPGANYEQYF
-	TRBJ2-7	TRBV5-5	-	TGTGCCAGCAGCTTGACAGGGAGTACCTACGAGCAGTACTTC	CASSLTGSTYEQYF
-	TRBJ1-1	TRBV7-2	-	TGTGCCAGCAGCTCTCGGGTAGGTGACACTGAAGCTTTCTTT	CASSSRVGDTEAFF
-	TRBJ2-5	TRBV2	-	TGTGCCACCTCTAGCTGGCCCCAAGAGACCCAGTACTTC	CATSSWPQETQYF
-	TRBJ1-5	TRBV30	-	TGTGCCTGGAGTGTCCGACGGGGGGCCGATCAGCCCCAGCATTTT	CAWSVRRGADQPQHF
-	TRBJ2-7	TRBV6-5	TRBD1	TGTGCCAGCAGTTCGACCAGGGACAGCTACGAGCAGTACTTC	CASSSTRDSYEQYF
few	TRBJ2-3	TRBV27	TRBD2	TGTGCCAGCAGTACGGGACTAGTGGGCACAGATACGCAGTATTTT	CASSTGLVGTDTQYF
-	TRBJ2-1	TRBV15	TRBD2	TGTGCCACCAGCGTGACTAGCGGGAGACGGTACAATGAGCAGTTCTTC	CATSVTSGRRYNEQFF
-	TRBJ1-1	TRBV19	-	TGTGCCAGTAATGAAGGGGGCACTGAAGCTTTCTTT	CASNEGGTEAFF
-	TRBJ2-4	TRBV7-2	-	TGTGCCAGCAGCTTAGCGGTTCCTAGCGACATTCAGTACTTC	CASSLAVPSDIQYF
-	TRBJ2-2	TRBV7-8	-	TGTGCCAGCAGGAACCGAACAGGGAGAACCGGGGAGCTGTTTTTT	CASRNRTGRTGELFF
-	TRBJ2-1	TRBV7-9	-	TGTGCCAGCAGCTTAGGAGTTAAGGAAAGGGGCCCCTACAATGAGCAGTTCTTC	CASSLGVKERGPYNEQFF
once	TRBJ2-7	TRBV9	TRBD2	TGTGCCAGCAGCGTAGGGGGGGGAGCTCTCTACGAGCAGTACTTC	CASSVGGGALYEQYF
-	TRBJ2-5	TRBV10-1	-	TGCGCCAGCAGTGAGTCCCCAGCGGGAGAGACCCAGTACTTC	CASSESPAGETQYF
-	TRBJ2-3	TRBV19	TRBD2	TGTGCCAGTAAAGAAAGGACTAGCGGGAGTTATGATACGCAGTATTTT	CASKERTSGSYDTQYF
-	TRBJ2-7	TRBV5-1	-	TGCGCCAGCAGCACGGGAGAAGCCTACGAGCAGTACTTC	CASSTGEAYEQYF
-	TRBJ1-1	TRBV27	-	TGTGCCAGCAGTACCCAGAGGGTTGGTGACACTGAAGCTTTCTTT	CASSTQRVGDTEAFF
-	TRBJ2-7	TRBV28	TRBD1	TGTGCCAGCAGTCCGCGACAGGGGCGTCCGATCGAGCAGTACTTC	CASSPRQGRPIEQYF
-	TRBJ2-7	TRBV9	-	TGTGCCAGCAGCCCACGGACCGGGAGCTACGAGCAGTACTTC	CASSPRTGSYEQYF
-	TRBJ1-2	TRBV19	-	TGTGCCAGTAGTATTTTCGGTCAGGGTGGGGACTATGGCTACACCTTC	CASSIFGQGGDYGYTF
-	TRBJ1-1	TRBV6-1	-	TGTGCCAGCAGTGAATTCAGGGAAGCTTTCTTT	CASSEFREAFF
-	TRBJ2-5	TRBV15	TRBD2	TGTGCCACCAGCACCCTGTGGGGGCGGGAGGGTGAGACCCAGTACTTC	CATSTLWGREGETQYF
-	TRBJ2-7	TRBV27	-	TGTGCCAGCAGGAAGGGGGTGAACGAGCAGTACTTC	CASRKGVNEQYF
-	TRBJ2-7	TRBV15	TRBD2	TGTGCCACCAGCAGAGGGGGGGCGGGAGGGTTAGGGTCCTACGAGCAGTACTTC	CATSRGGAGGLGSYEQYF
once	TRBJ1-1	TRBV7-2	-	TGTGCCAGCAGCTCCCTCACAGGACGGAACACTGAAGCTTTCTTT	CASSSLTGRNTEAFF
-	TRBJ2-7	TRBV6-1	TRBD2	TGTGCCAGCAGTGAACGTCGGGAGGGGCTCATCTACGAGCAGTACTTC	CASSERREGLIYEQYF
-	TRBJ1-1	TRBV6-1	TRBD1	TGTGCCAGCAGTGACGGGACAGGGTTCTTGAACACTGAAGCTTTCTTT	CASSDGTGFLNTEAFF
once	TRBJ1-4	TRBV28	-	TGTGCCAGCAGTTCTACAGGATCACGAGAAAAACTGTTTTTT	CASSSTGSREKLFF
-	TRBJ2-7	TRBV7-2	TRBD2	TGTGCCAGCAGCCGGAGCGGGACCTCCTACGAGCAGTACTTC	CASSRSGTSYEQYF
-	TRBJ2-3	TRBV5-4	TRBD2	TGTGCCAGCAGATCCGGACTAGCGGGAGTGGGGGAGACAGATACGCAGTATTTT	CASRSGLAGVGETDTQYF
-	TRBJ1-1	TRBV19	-	TGTGCCAGTAGTATCAGCGTCACAGGGAGCGCTGAAGCTTTCTTT	CASSISVTGSAEAFF
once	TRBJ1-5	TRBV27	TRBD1	TGTGCCAGCAGTCCCTACAGGGGTGGGGACAATCAGCCCCAGCATTTT	CASSPYRGGDNQPQHF